This T cell receptor beta chain was sequenced during a study of T-cell reconstitution after alpha-beta-depleted transplantation in children. Preparation of the TCRbeta library used unique molecular identifiers. Using its own MiXCR run on the PCR reads, TCRdb lists one record per CDR3 protein. The sample lists over 150,000 distinct CDR3 sequences, about 6.3% seen once, with around 3% in the top ten. This clonotype was counted many times. This TCR came from a human donor who donated a stem cell graft to a child with Wiskott-Aldrich syndrome. Specimen: PBMCs from the stem cell graft donor, collected from the stem cell graft.

The CDR3 loop is CASSGFRGDPQHF. CDR3 DNA: TGTGCCAGCAGTGGTTTTAGGGGGGACCCCCAGCATTTT. The chain has TRBV6-1 and TRBJ1-5; D is perhaps TRBD1 (6 bases). CDR1 and CDR2 from the germline V gene are MNHNS and SASEGT. This CDR3 spans 13 amino acids. Trimming stripped 4 bases from V and 10 bases from J, with 14 bases between.